Listed here is a single T cell receptor beta chain. Ten or more counts support this clonotype. This clone's antigen is unknown. No base quality values were provided; no much bigger clone lies one nucleotide off. CDR1 and CDR2, looked up from the germline V gene, are SGDLS and YYNGEE. V was cut back by 0 bases and J by 5 bases, leaving a gap of 14 bases between them. The CDR3 contains 15 residues, cysteine and phenylalanine counted. Of all the DNA, just the CDR3 is kept, 45 bases in frame from base 1. The roughly 42 donors, aged about 6 to 100 years, were systemically healthy Caucasian individuals from Russia. Each donor gave about 9.2 milliliters of peripheral blood, drawn into EDTA-treated Vacutainer tubes. Ficoll-Paque density-gradient centrifugation was used to isolate PBMCs, with at least 6.5 million per sample. Trizol reagent was used to extract total RNA from the PBMCs, yielding at least 5 micrograms per sample. The percentages of naive CD45RAhigh/CD27high T cells were determined by flow cytometry on a PBMC aliquot from every donor.

The entry originates in a study of blood T cells in healthy people across ages (dated by TCRdb to 2014 to 2015). About the full investigation: In model experiments, roughly one uniquely barcoded TCR beta cDNA molecule per two T cells was captured by template switching. Donors of different ages were randomly distributed across sequencing lanes to avoid experimental bias. Age-related changes in TCR beta repertoire diversity were measured in the study by deep sequencing normalized with unique cDNA molecular identifiers. The donors were divided into four age groups: young (average around 16 years), middle-aged (around 41), aged (about 60) and long-lived (nearly 85). Two additional independent replicas of 1 million unique cDNA reads from the same blood draw were analyzed for two donors (one aged 18 to 30 and one aged 80 or older). On the study overall, not on this receptor specifically: Estimates of total diversity based on one million sequenced T cells were considered lower bounds and underestimates. Observed TCR beta diversity per million T cells fell roughly linearly with age, and a significant reduction was already apparent by age around 36. There was a strong correlation between observed TCR beta diversity and the percentage of naive T cells measured by flow cytometry. Because the CMV infection status of the donors was unknown, age-related changes in expanded clonotypes may potentially have been confounded. Compared with the aged group, the long-lived group had more naive CD4+ T cells, fewer expanded clones and increased TCR diversity, suggesting age selection. Since profiling was done on bulk unsorted PBMCs, naive and antigen-experienced compartments could not be conclusively compared.

Library prep was done by 5' RACE. This sample was sequenced with an Illumina HiSeq 2500. A second roughly 6 to 11 cycle PCR used a sample-barcoded 5' primer and a J-beta primer mix. A unique molecular identifier was introduced onto each TCR beta cDNA molecule by a template-switch 5' adaptor carrying 12 random nucleotides. At least 2.5 million CDR3-containing paired-end reads were obtained from each sample. First-strand cDNA was synthesized from all RNA with the Mint cDNA synthesis kit, primed by a TRBC-specific oligonucleotide. Following uracil-DNA glycosylase treatment, a first 18-cycle PCR with universal primers M1SS and BC2_uni_R was performed on all cDNA. The original pipeline was this. For normalization, 1 million high-quality reads were randomly selected from each sample, with every read carrying a distinct molecular identifier. Instead of being binned into consensus sequences, reads with shared molecular identifiers were discarded. CDR3 identification, clonotype clustering and error correction used MiTCR with a Q25 quality threshold and the strictest error-elimination algorithm. A nonparametric unseen species model with Euler transformation was used to estimate lower-bound total TCR beta diversity. The public reads were quality trimmed at Q25 with fastp and then assembled into clones with MiXCR by TCRdb, keeping productive beta chains. All rows with the same CDR3 protein become a single entry with the most common DNA and genes. TCRdb's processing, not the study's, gives the V and J calls here. The sample contains 700,000 or so distinct CDR3 sequences, approximately 40% of them found a single time. About 30% of the sample is taken by the ten largest.

This chain joins TRBV9 to TRBJ2-5, with the D gene too uncertain to name. This clonotype was sampled from a man aged 80 or over in good health. Sequencing was carried out using blood. The CDR3 here reads CASSVAGSQRETQYF. The DNA is TGTGCCAGCAGCGTAGCCGGCAGTCAAAGGGAGACCCAGTACTTC.